Below are 11 T cell receptor beta chains sequenced from a single sample in a study of chemoradiotherapy in HPV16-positive cancers. Measured with immunoSEQ multiplex PCR; TCRdb has only the in-frame clones, and not every one. Of about 20,000 clones listed, about 80% are singletons. This specimen was blood, taken from a patient who underwent chemoradiotherapy. These receptors were collected from a human donor with HPV-associated anogenital cancer.

V and J are TRBV5-5 and TRBJ2-7; possible D gene TRBD1, 6 bases. From germline, CDR1 is SGHKS and CDR2 YYEKEE (reference sequence). Trimming removed 6 bases from V and 2 bases from J, with 15 bases in between. The CDR3 loop spans 14 amino acids. CDR3 protein: CASTPLRDTYEQYF. CDR3 in DNA: TGTGCCAGCACCCCCCTCCGGGACACCTACGAGCAGTACTTC.

Only a few counts were recorded for this clone. The chain joins TRBV4-1 to TRBJ2-5; 12 bases map to TRBD2. This CDR3 has 18 amino acids. The germline V gene encodes CDR1 MGHRA and CDR2 YSYEKL. J lost 3 bases, V lost 1 base, and 9 bases had no gene match. CDR3 loop: CASSQGPTLAGGEETQYF. CDR3 nucleotides: TGCGCCAGCAGCCAAGGCCCCACTCTAGCGGGGGGGGAAGAGACCCAGTACTTC.

This clone showed up just once. This sequence joins TRBV7-2 and TRBJ1-5; 9 bases match TRBD1. The CDR3 consists of 18 residues. From germline, CDR1 is SGHTA and CDR2 FQGNSA. V lost 2 bases and J lost 6; bases outside the gene matches: 14. The CDR3 DNA reads as TGTGCCAGCAGCTTATTGCTTTCGGGGACAGGGAATTTTCAGCCCCAGCATTTT. Translating gives CASSLLLSGTGNFQPQHF.

The chain combines TRBV27 with TRBJ2-1; D not certain. V lost 3 bases, J lost 2 bases, and 5 bases lay in between. The CDR3 extends over 13 amino acids. Germline V gene data show CDR1 as MNHEY and CDR2 as SMNVEV (reference sequence). In DNA, the CDR3 is TGTGCCAGCAGTTTCTGGCCCTACAATGAGCAGTTCTTC. It codes for CASSFWPYNEQFF.

The rearrangement joins TRBV11-2 to TRBJ1-1, with unresolved D. Germline V gene sequence: CDR1 SGHAT, CDR2 FQNNGV. Trimming pared 3 bases from V and 3 bases from J, leaving 5 bases between. This CDR3 has 12 amino acids. CDR3 DNA: TGTGCCAGCAGCTTCGAGTACACTGAAGCTTTCTTT. Amino acids: CASSFEYTEAFF.

This chain links TRBV6-5 with TRBJ2-3; D is uncertain. Germline V lookup: CDR1 MNHEY, CDR2 SVGAGI. The CDR3 spans 14 residues. The ends were cut back, 8 bases at V and 2 bases at J, with 14 bases in the middle. CDR3 sequence reads: CASSQGRATDTQYF. CDR3 DNA: TGTGCCAGCTCGCAAGGCCGGGCCACAGATACGCAGTATTTT.

The rearrangement joins TRBV5-1 to TRBJ1-1, with D hard to call. Germline V gene lookup returns CDR1 SGHRS and CDR2 YFSETQ. This CDR3 comprises 16 residues. V gave up 0 bases and J gave up 0 bases, with 12 bases separating them. CDR3 coding DNA: TGCGCCAGCAGCTTGGACGAGGGCACCATGAACACTGAAGCTTTCTTT. It translates to CASSLDEGTMNTEAFF.

This clone was seen a single time. V and J are TRBV5-1 and TRBJ2-3; D gene ambiguous. V was shortened by 2 bases and J by 5 bases, with 12 bases between the two germline ends. CDR3 length equals 14 residues. Germline CDR1 and CDR2: SGHRS and YFSETQ. The CDR3 protein is CASSFSGPRDTQYF. The CDR3 DNA reads TGCGCCAGCAGCTTTAGTGGGCCCCGAGATACGCAGTATTTT.

The chain is built from TRBV7-2 and TRBJ2-3; D gene uncertain. This CDR3 comprises 18 residues. V lost 2 bases, J lost 0 bases, and 18 bases lay in between. CDR1 is SGHTA and CDR2 is FQGNSA in the germline V gene. The CDR3 is CASSLWSFRASSTDTQYF. The DNA of the CDR3 is TGTGCCAGCAGCTTATGGTCCTTCCGGGCGTCTAGCACAGATACGCAGTATTTT.

The chain employs TRBV6-1 and TRBJ2-7; 9 nucleotides match TRBD1. The CDR3 runs to 15 residues. The trim removed 9 bases at V and 0 bases at J, leaving 9 bases unmatched. Germline values: CDR1 MNHNS, CDR2 SASEGT. The CDR3 nucleotides are TGTGCCAGTGAGAAGGACAGGGGCCTCTCCTACGAGCAGTACTTC. Its translation: CASEKDRGLSYEQYF.

This CDR3 is CASSISSGQPSGANVLTF. As DNA, the CDR3 is TGTGCCAGTAGTATTTCTTCGGGACAGCCCTCTGGGGCCAACGTCCTGACTTTC. The chain combines TRBV19 with TRBJ2-6; 7 bases line up with TRBD1. CDR1 is LNHDA, CDR2 SQIVND, per germline (reference sequence). This CDR3 contains 18 residues. Unmatched junction bases numbered 8, after V lost 3 bases and J lost 0 bases.